The table lists the clone carrying this TCR beta chain with a few counts. Antigen specificity is unknown. Deletions cut 6 bases from V and 8 bases from J, with 24 bases between. In germline, CDR1 is SGHTA, CDR2 FQGNSA. The CDR3 is 16 amino acids. The sequenced template was cDNA made from the entire isolated RNA. The method was immunoSEQ multiplex PCR; TCRdb's version includes in-frame clones alone and lacks a portion of them. Here the sample spans 400,000 to 450,000 clones, around 14% being singletons. The sample comes from a study of beta chain features in type 1 diabetes. Study observations and caveats: The naive, central memory and Treg TCRB repertoires looked more alike in patients than they did in healthy donors. Sequencing of cDNA might inflate the share of cells that strongly express TCR.

This sequence originates from a man aged 30 to 45 in good health. V and J are TRBV7-2 and TRBJ2-3; perhaps TRBD2 as D (6 bases). The sequenced sample consisted of naive CD4+ T cells from blood. CDR3 sequence: CASRPPGGRSSSTQYF. The CDR3 DNA follows: TGTGCCAGCAGACCACCTGGAGGGCGCTCATCGTCTACGCAGTATTTT.